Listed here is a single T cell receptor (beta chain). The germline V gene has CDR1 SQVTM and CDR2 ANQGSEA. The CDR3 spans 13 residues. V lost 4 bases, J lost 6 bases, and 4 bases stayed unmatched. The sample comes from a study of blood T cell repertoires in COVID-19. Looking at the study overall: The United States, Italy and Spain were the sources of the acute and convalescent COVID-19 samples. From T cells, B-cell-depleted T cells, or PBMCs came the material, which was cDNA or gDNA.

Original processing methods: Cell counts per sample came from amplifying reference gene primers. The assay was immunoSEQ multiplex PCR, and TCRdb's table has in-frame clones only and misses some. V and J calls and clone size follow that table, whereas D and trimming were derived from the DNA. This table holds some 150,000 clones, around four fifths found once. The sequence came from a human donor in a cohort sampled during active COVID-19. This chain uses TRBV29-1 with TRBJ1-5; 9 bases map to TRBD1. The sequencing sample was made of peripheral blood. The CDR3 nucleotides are TGCAGCGTTGGACAGGGGGGAGCTCAGCCCCAGCATTTT. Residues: CSVGQGGAQPQHF.